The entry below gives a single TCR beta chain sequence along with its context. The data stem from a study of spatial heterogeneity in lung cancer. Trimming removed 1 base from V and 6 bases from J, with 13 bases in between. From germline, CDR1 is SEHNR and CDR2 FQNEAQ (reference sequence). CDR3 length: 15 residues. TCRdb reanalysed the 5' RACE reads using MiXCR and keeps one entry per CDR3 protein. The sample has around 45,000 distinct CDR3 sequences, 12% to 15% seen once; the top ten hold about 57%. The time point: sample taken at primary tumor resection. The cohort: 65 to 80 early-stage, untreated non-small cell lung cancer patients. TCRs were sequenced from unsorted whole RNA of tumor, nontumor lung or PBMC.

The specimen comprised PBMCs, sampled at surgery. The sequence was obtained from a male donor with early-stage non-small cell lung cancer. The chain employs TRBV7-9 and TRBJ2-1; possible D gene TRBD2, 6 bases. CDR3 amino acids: CASSLGTTTRNEQFF. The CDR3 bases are TGTGCCAGCAGCTTAGGGACTACGACCCGCAATGAGCAGTTCTTC.